Below, one T cell receptor (beta chain) is given with its context. The data derive from a study of blood T cell repertoires in COVID-19. Turning to the study itself: Sites in the United States, Italy and Spain provided acute and convalescent COVID-19 samples. PBMCs, B-cell-depleted T cells, or T cells provided the cDNA or gDNA that made up the material.

How the authors handled the data: For nucleated cells, counts were estimated from reference gene primer amplification. Using immunoSEQ multiplex PCR, the repertoire was profiled, and TCRdb retains in-frame clones only, with some absent. The V and J calls and clone size come from that table; D and trimming were worked out from the DNA. Among over 200,000 clones listed, about 94% were seen once. Enrolment of Seattle patients took place during active infection, and they were followed longitudinally. Input material: peripheral blood. The TCR comes from a man between 60 and 75 years old with COVID-19, enrolled during active disease.

CDR3 sequence reads: CASSYLRGSHEQFF. CDR3 nucleotides: TGTGCCAGCAGTTACCTTAGGGGAAGCCATGAGCAGTTCTTC. This sequence joins TRBV6-6 and TRBJ2-1; the D gene is possibly TRBD1 (5 bases). V gave up 2 bases and J gave up 8 bases, with 13 bases separating them. Germline V CDR1 and CDR2: MNHNY, SVGAGI (reference sequence). This CDR3 is built from 14 residues.